The 24 T cell receptor beta chains below all came from one sample that was sequenced in a study of OX40 agonist ivuxolimab in advanced cancers. The assay was immunoSEQ multiplex PCR, and TCRdb's table has in-frame clones only and misses some. Of around 75,000 clones in the sample, 65% to 85% were seen once. Source: CD4+ or CD8+ T cells sorted from blood, taken in a trial of the OX40 agonist ivuxolimab. The receptor set was obtained from an adult with an advanced solid tumor such as melanoma, head and neck, liver or kidney cancer.

The chain employs TRBV5-1 and TRBJ1-6; 7 bases agree with TRBD1. The germline V gene encodes CDR1 SGHRS and CDR2 YFSETQ. The trim removed 0 bases at V and 6 bases at J, leaving 3 bases unmatched. The CDR3 spans 15 residues. The CDR3 protein is CASSLGTGVNSPLHF. Here the CDR3 DNA reads TGCGCCAGCAGCTTGGGGACAGGCGTTAATTCACCCCTCCACTTT.

The rearrangement links TRBV23-1 to TRBJ1-1; 7 bases map to TRBD1. TRBV23-1 is identified as an open reading frame with a role that is uncertain. Unmatched junction bases numbered 13, after V lost 5 bases and J lost 4 bases. This CDR3 is built from 16 residues. Written as DNA, the CDR3 is TGCGCCAGCAGTATTCCGGACAGGCGGGGGGTCACTGAAGCTTTCTTT. As protein: CASSIPDRRGVTEAFF.

The V and J genes are TRBV5-1 and TRBJ1-2; D possibly corresponds to TRBD1 (5 bases). The CDR3 sequence is 14 residues long. Looked up from germline, CDR1 is SGHRS and CDR2 is YFSETQ. Trimming removed 5 bases at V and 3 bases at J, with 14 bases between. The CDR3 DNA sequence: TGCGCCAGCAGGTCGACAGCAAACGACTATGGCTACACCTTC. Its translation: CASRSTANDYGYTF.

This sequence joins TRBV19 and TRBJ2-7, with TRBD2 matching over 7 bases. The CDR3 is 13 amino acids. J gave up 5 bases and V 7 bases, and 8 bases lay outside the gene matches. Germline V gene data show CDR1 as LNHDA and CDR2 as SQIVND (reference sequence). The CDR3 nucleotides are TGTGCCAGTACCATACGGGGAGGGGACGAGCAGTACTTC. Amino acid sequence: CASTIRGGDEQYF. The entire variable domain, with the rest obtained from reference TRBV19 and TRBJ2-7, is as follows: DGGITQSPKYLFRKEGQNVTLSCEQNLNHDAMYWYRQDPGQGLRLIYYSQIVNDFQKGDIAEGYSVSREKKESFPLTVTSAQKNPTAFYLCASTIRGGDEQYFGPGTRLTVT.

The chain has TRBV9 and TRBJ1-2; possible D gene TRBD1, 5 bases. The V end was cut by 0 bases, the J end by 2 bases, with 14 bases between. CDR1 and CDR2 (germline): SGDLS, YYNGEE. The CDR3 spans 16 residues. CDR3 DNA sequence: TGTGCCAGCAGCGTAGACCCCAACAGGTTGAACTATGGCTACACCTTC. It specifies CASSVDPNRLNYGYTF.

The rearrangement uses TRBV7-2 and TRBJ2-7, with 7 bases lining up with TRBD2. Trimming at V came to 0 bases and at J to 0 bases, leaving 5 bases not matched to a gene. Per the germline V gene, CDR1 is SGHTA and CDR2 is FQGNSA. This CDR3 has 16 amino acids. The CDR3 coding sequence is TGTGCCAGCAGCTTAGCGGGACGGACTAGCTCCTACGAGCAGTACTTC. Its translation: CASSLAGRTSSYEQYF.

V is TRBV30 and J is TRBJ1-1, with 8 bases aligning to TRBD1. CDR3 length: 15 amino acids. In germline, CDR1 is GTSNPN, CDR2 SVGIG (reference sequence). V dropped 2 bases and J dropped 1; count of bases not matched to a gene: 6. CDR3 bases: TGTGCCTGGAGTAAGACAGGGGTGGAGAACACTGAAGCTTTCTTT. Translation gives CAWSKTGVENTEAFF.

This clone was seen a handful of times. The V gene is TRBV7-6, the J gene TRBJ2-5; 9 bases line up with TRBD1. The CDR3 sequence is 15 residues long. Germline values: CDR1 SGHVS, CDR2 FNYEAQ. J lost 5 bases, V lost 5 bases, and 9 bases had no gene match. The CDR3 DNA follows: TGTGCCAGCAGCCAACCCGGACAGGGGACGGAGACCCAGTACTTC. This translates into CASSQPGQGTETQYF.

V and J are TRBV11-2 and TRBJ2-7, with TRBD1 matching 10 bases. Trimming removed 5 bases from V and 3 bases from J; junction bases left unmatched: 4. The CDR3 has 14 amino acids. Germline V lookup: CDR1 SGHAT, CDR2 FQNNGV. Here the CDR3 reads CASSADRGGYEQYF. In DNA, the CDR3 is TGTGCCAGCAGCGCGGACAGGGGGGGCTACGAGCAGTACTTC.

J is TRBJ2-5 and V is TRBV2, with D possibly TRBD2 on 5 matching bases. CDR3 length: 12 residues. CDR1 and CDR2 (germline): SNHLY, FYNNEI. V was trimmed by 6 bases and J by 1 base, leaving 6 bases between them. CDR3 amino acids: CASRDSQETQYF. CDR3 in DNA: TGTGCCAGCAGGGACTCCCAAGAGACCCAGTACTTC.

This chain links TRBV5-1 with TRBJ2-1, with 10 bases aligning to TRBD1. In germline, CDR1 is SGHRS, CDR2 YFSETQ. This CDR3 has 17 amino acids. The junction had 18 bases not matched to a gene; V was cut back by 6 bases and J by 9 bases. Here the CDR3 reads CASTPPPGQGNVGEQFF. In DNA, the CDR3 is TGCGCCAGCACCCCCCCTCCGGGACAGGGGAATGTTGGTGAGCAGTTCTTC.

This rearrangement joins TRBV5-6 to TRBJ2-2; D remains ambiguous. The CDR3 runs to 13 residues. CDR1 SGHDT and CDR2 YYEEEE come from the germline V gene. V lost 0 bases to trimming and J lost 7 bases, with 7 bases between them. CDR3 in DNA: TGTGCCAGCAGCTTGGCCGTCGGCGGGGAGCTGTTTTTT. Amino acids: CASSLAVGGELFF.

This clone appeared a single time. This chain links TRBV5-4 with TRBJ2-1; 7 positions match TRBD2. Germline V gene lookup returns CDR1 SGHNT and CDR2 YYREEE (reference sequence). V shed 0 bases, J shed 10 bases, and the junction held 10 bases outside the gene matches. This CDR3 has 15 residues. CDR3 DNA sequence: TGTGCCAGCAGCTTGGTATTCAGCGGGGAGACAGAGCAGTTCTTC. Protein sequence: CASSLVFSGETEQFF.

The gene calls are TRBV10-2 and TRBJ2-3; 15 positions match TRBD2. Looked up from germline, CDR1 is WSHSY and CDR2 is SAAADI. The CDR3 is 14 amino acids. The DNA for the CDR3 is TGCGCTAGCCTGGGACTAGCGGGGGGAGATACGCAGTATTTT. This sequence encodes CASLGLAGGDTQYF.

The rearrangement uses TRBV5-4 and TRBJ2-7; 7 bases map to TRBD2. The CDR3 totals 15 residues. V lost 4 bases, J lost 2 bases, and 9 bases stayed unmatched. Germline lookup yields CDR1 SGHNT and CDR2 YYREEE (reference sequence). CDR3 sequence (DNA): TGTGCCAGCAGCGCGGGGGACCCAAGAGCCTACGAGCAGTACTTC. Its translation is CASSAGDPRAYEQYF.

The chain carries TRBV19 and TRBJ2-5; D is possibly TRBD1 (5 bases). The CDR3 length is 12 residues. With 5 bases removed from V and 5 bases from J, the gap between germline ends came to 9 bases. Germline V gives CDR1 LNHDA, CDR2 SQIVND (reference sequence). The CDR3 bases are TGTGCCAGTAGTCCGAAGGGGGAGACCCAGTACTTC. Translating gives CASSPKGETQYF.

This clone was found a few times. The CDR3 loop is CASSLAGGVLSPLHF. The CDR3 DNA sequence: TGCGCCAGCAGCTTGGCCGGGGGGGTCTTATCACCCCTCCACTTT. The chain carries TRBV5-1 and TRBJ1-6, with D possibly TRBD1 on 5 matching bases. CDR3 length equals 15 residues. The germline V gene encodes CDR1 SGHRS and CDR2 YFSETQ. V dropped 0 bases and J dropped 10 bases, with 14 bases sitting between them.

The chain uses TRBV5-1 and TRBJ2-7, with TRBD1 matching 9 bases. The V gene end was trimmed by 4 bases and the J gene end by 12 bases; junction bases not matched to a gene: 8. The CDR3 has 12 amino acids. CDR1 is SGHRS, CDR2 YFSETQ, per germline. In DNA, the CDR3 is TGCGCCAGCAGCGGGGGGACAGGGAATCGGTACTTC. Translation: CASSGGTGNRYF.

The rearrangement joins TRBV5-6 to TRBJ2-5; D not resolved. Trimming removed 2 bases from V and 1 base from J, with 9 bases in between. Germline CDR1 SGHDT, CDR2 YYEEEE. This CDR3 contains 14 residues. The CDR3 loop is CASSFGLLQETQYF. The CDR3 DNA reads TGTGCCAGCAGCTTTGGGCTCCTCCAAGAGACCCAGTACTTC. The whole variable domain, filled in from reference TRBV5-6 and TRBJ2-5, reads DAGVTQSPTHLIKTRGQQVTLRCSPKSGHDTVSWYQQALGQGPQFIFQYYEEEERQRGNFPDRFSGHQFPNYSSELNVNALLLGDSALYLCASSFGLLQETQYFGPGTRLLVL.

The V gene is TRBV4-2, the J gene TRBJ1-2; D not certain. This CDR3 is built from 14 residues. Germline CDR1 reads LGHNA; CDR2 reads YNFKEQ. V lost 1 base, J lost 4 bases, and 10 bases lay in between. CDR3 loop: CASSQAQDAYGYTF. The CDR3 DNA follows: TGTGCCAGCAGCCAAGCCCAGGACGCCTATGGCTACACCTTC.

The rearrangement joins TRBV7-3 to TRBJ2-5; tentative D call: TRBD2 (5 bases). This CDR3 is built from 11 residues. Germline V gene data show CDR1 as SGHTA and CDR2 as FQGTGA. Trimming stripped 6 bases from V and 6 bases from J, with 8 bases between. The CDR3 loop reads CASREAQTQYF. As DNA, the CDR3 is TGTGCCAGCAGGGAGGCGCAGACCCAGTACTTC.

The rearrangement links TRBV11-2 to TRBJ2-7, with 9 bases matching TRBD2. The CDR3 consists of 17 residues. Germline V gene data show CDR1 as SGHAT and CDR2 as FQNNGV. The V segment lost 2 bases and the J segment 4 bases; nucleotides outside the gene matches: 12. For the CDR3, the DNA is TGTGCCAGCAGCTTATCCCCTCGGGCGGGGGGGCTTTACGAGCAGTACTTC. It is translated as CASSLSPRAGGLYEQYF.

The rearrangement links TRBV6-5 to TRBJ1-1; 9 bases match TRBD1. CDR3 size: 15 residues. The germline gives CDR1 MNHEY, CDR2 SVGAGI. V lost 6 bases to trimming and J lost 6 bases; unmatched junction nucleotides: 11. CDR3 in DNA: TGTGCCAGCAGACCCCTTACAGGGGGCATCGCTGAAGCTTTCTTT. Its translation is CASRPLTGGIAEAFF.

The CDR3 DNA reads as TGTGCCAGCACCAATTTCGGGACAGGGGACTACGAGCAGTACTTC. This encodes CASTNFGTGDYEQYF. This chain joins TRBV25-1 and TRBJ2-7, with 10 positions matching TRBD1. CDR1 is MGHDK and CDR2 is SYGVNS in the germline V gene. The CDR3 consists of 15 residues. The J segment lost 3 bases and the V segment lost 7 bases, leaving 9 bases of the junction unmatched.